The entry below gives a single T cell receptor beta chain sequence along with its context. Antigen specificity is unknown. The entry originates in a study of CD8 T cells in ankylosing spondylitis. The CDR3 has 13 amino acids. The ends were cut back, 0 bases at V and 6 bases at J, with 6 bases in the middle. Germline V gene sequence: CDR1 MNHNS, CDR2 SASEGT. Via MiXCR, TCRdb re-called the 5' RACE reads, giving one row per CDR3 protein. The sample lists some 700,000 distinct CDR3 sequences; 19% were seen once. Study outcomes and limitations: Characteristic, it appeared, of ankylosing spondylitis blood was a TCR beta motif of eight highly homologous variants.

The sample consisted of blood, either unsorted or a sorted T cell fraction (not recorded which). This receptor was obtained from a male donor with ankylosing spondylitis. The chain links TRBV6-1 to TRBJ1-5; D unclear. The CDR3 here is CASSEAGRQPQHF. The CDR3 nucleotides are TGTGCCAGCAGTGAAGCAGGGCGTCAGCCCCAGCATTTT.